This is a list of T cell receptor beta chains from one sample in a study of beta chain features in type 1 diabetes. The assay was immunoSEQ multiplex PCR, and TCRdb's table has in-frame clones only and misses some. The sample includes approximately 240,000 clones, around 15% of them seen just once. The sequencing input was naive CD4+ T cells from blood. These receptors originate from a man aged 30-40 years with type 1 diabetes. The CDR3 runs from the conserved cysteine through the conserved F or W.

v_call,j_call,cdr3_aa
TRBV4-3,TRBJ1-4,CASSQRAEKLFF
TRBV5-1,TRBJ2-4,CASSLGPLAGLAKNIQYF
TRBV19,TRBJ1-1,CASSTPSNQAFF
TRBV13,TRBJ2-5,CASRNRVDETQYF
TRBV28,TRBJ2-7,CASSLTAFEQYF
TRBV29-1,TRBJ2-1,CSVDRGWNEQFF
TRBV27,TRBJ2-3,CASSSLSGRSTDTQYF
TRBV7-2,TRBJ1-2,CASSTDRQGYGYTF
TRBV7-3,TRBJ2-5,CASSFRGHPETQYF
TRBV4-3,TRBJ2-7,CASSQALDRAYEQYF
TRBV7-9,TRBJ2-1,CASSFGLAGGLYNEQFF
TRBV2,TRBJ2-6,CASSSESGANVLTF
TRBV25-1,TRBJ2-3,CASSDPSGGDTQYF
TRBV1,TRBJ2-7,CTSREGQGDSYEQYF
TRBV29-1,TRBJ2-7,CSVRLAGLYEQYF
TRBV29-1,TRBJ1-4,CSVARAGEKLFF
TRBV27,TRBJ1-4,CASTGTTNEKLFF
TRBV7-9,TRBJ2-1,CASSFGQSYNEQFF
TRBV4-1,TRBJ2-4,CASSRLLNPGTSGTNIQYF
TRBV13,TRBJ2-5,CASSISTKQETQYF
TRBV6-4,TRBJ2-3,CASSDSGRESDTQYF
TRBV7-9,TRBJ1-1,CASSLSGRAGSEAFF
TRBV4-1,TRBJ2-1,CASTFRPSAYDNEQFF
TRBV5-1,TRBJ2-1,CASSPQGVAYNEQFF
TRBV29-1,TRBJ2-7,CSVESVLGYEQYF
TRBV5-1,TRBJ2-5,CASSFGLEETQYF
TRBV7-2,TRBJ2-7,CASSLLGTRASEQYF
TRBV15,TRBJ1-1,CATSSDQTGTGFF
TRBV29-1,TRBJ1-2,CSFGQNYGYTF
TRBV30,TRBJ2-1,CAWSVRGRVYNEQFF
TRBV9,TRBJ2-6,CASSVRLAGANVLTF
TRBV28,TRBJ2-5,CASSLTVQETQYF
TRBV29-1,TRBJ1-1,CSVGLQATNTEAFF
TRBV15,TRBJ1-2,CATSRNGQGAYGYTF
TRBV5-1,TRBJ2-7,CASSLDWAREQYF
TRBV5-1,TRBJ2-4,CASSLDRVQDQYF
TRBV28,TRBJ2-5,CASSQTGQGAQETQYF
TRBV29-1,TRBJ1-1,CSVVPERTEAFF
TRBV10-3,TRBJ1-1,CAIRGLVNTEAFF
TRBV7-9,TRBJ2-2,CASSTNIGTNTGELFF